These T cell receptor beta chains were read from a single sample in a study of shared clonotypes between healthy human individuals. Using immunoSEQ multiplex PCR, the repertoire was profiled, and TCRdb retains in-frame clones only, with some absent. The sample gives some 2.4 million clones, 80% to 95% of which show up once; about 0.38% is in the top ten. The sample comprised naive CD4+ T cells from PBMCs. The receptor set was obtained from a man aged 18 to 35 in good health. Some clones in this sample may be carry-over from other donors' samples. CDR3s include the opening cysteine and the closing phenylalanine or tryptophan. The D gene is left open where the match is weak. A clone size is listed for some rows: how often the clone was seen (once, few, many), or a class if it is expanded.

D gene: .; V gene: TRBV30; J gene: TRBJ1-5; clone size: .; CDR3 DNA: TGTGCCTGGGATTTGGGGGGGAATCAGCCCCAGCATTTT; CDR3 protein: CAWDLGGNQPQHF
D gene: .; V gene: TRBV28; J gene: TRBJ2-2; clone size: .; CDR3 DNA: TGTGCCAGCAGCCCCCCTCCCGGAACGGAGCTGTTTTTT; CDR3 protein: CASSPPPGTELFF
D gene: .; V gene: TRBV11-3; J gene: TRBJ2-2; clone size: .; CDR3 DNA: TGTGCCAGCAGCTTAGATCAGATAGGACGGAGGGACACCGGGGAGCTGTTTTTT; CDR3 protein: CASSLDQIGRRDTGELFF
D gene: .; V gene: TRBV6-1; J gene: TRBJ2-1; clone size: .; CDR3 DNA: TGTGCCAGCAGTGTAAGTTATGAGCAGTTCTTC; CDR3 protein: CASSVSYEQFF
D gene: TRBD1; V gene: TRBV6-1; J gene: TRBJ1-1; clone size: .; CDR3 DNA: TGTGCCAGCACCGTACGGGACAGAGGGGCTGAAGCTTTCTTT; CDR3 protein: CASTVRDRGAEAFF
D gene: .; V gene: TRBV30; J gene: TRBJ2-7; clone size: .; CDR3 DNA: TGTGCCTACGGTGGCGGAGGTTACGAGCAGTACTTC; CDR3 protein: CAYGGGGYEQYF
D gene: TRBD1; V gene: TRBV11-2; J gene: TRBJ2-1; clone size: .; CDR3 DNA: TGTGCCAGCAGCTTGTTACAGGGGGCGCCCAATGAGCAGTTCTTC; CDR3 protein: CASSLLQGAPNEQFF
D gene: .; V gene: TRBV7-9; J gene: TRBJ2-7; clone size: .; CDR3 DNA: TGTGCCAGCAGCGCGGATCGGGTAGTCTACGAGCAGTACTTC; CDR3 protein: CASSADRVVYEQYF
D gene: .; V gene: TRBV5-1; J gene: TRBJ1-4; clone size: .; CDR3 DNA: TGCGCCAGCAGCTTGGGGGTAGCTAATGAAAAACTGTTTTTT; CDR3 protein: CASSLGVANEKLFF
D gene: .; V gene: TRBV28; J gene: TRBJ2-7; clone size: .; CDR3 DNA: TGTGCCAGCAGTTTAGGGTGGTTTGGGCTAGCAATCTTTGAGCAGTACTTC; CDR3 protein: CASSLGWFGLAIFEQYF
D gene: TRBD2; V gene: TRBV4-1; J gene: TRBJ2-3; clone size: .; CDR3 DNA: TGCGCCAGCAGCCAAGCGGGGGGATCTCCAGATACGCAGTATTTT; CDR3 protein: CASSQAGGSPDTQYF
D gene: .; V gene: TRBV7-8; J gene: TRBJ2-2; clone size: .; CDR3 DNA: TGTGCCAGCAGTCCTCAGGGAACGAACACCGGGGAGCTGTTTTTT; CDR3 protein: CASSPQGTNTGELFF
D gene: TRBD1; V gene: TRBV10-3; J gene: TRBJ2-3; clone size: .; CDR3 DNA: TGTGCCATCAGACTCACAGACAGGGGTGAAACAGATACGCAGTATTTT; CDR3 protein: CAIRLTDRGETDTQYF
D gene: .; V gene: TRBV9; J gene: TRBJ1-1; clone size: few; CDR3 DNA: TGTGCCAGCAGCGTAGCTGGGCAGAACACTGAAGCTTTCTTT; CDR3 protein: CASSVAGQNTEAFF
D gene: TRBD1; V gene: TRBV28; J gene: TRBJ1-1; clone size: .; CDR3 DNA: TGTGCCAGCCGCGACAGGGTTAGGAAGAACACTGAAGCTTTCTTT; CDR3 protein: CASRDRVRKNTEAFF
D gene: .; V gene: TRBV5-1; J gene: TRBJ2-2; clone size: .; CDR3 DNA: TGCGCCAGCAGCATGGGTGAGGCAGGGGAAATCACCGGGGAGCTGTTTTTT; CDR3 protein: CASSMGEAGEITGELFF
D gene: TRBD2; V gene: TRBV7-9; J gene: TRBJ2-3; clone size: .; CDR3 DNA: TGTGCCAGCAGCTTACCATCCGGGACTAGCGGGTTCACAGATACGCAGTATTTT; CDR3 protein: CASSLPSGTSGFTDTQYF
D gene: .; V gene: TRBV5-1; J gene: TRBJ2-3; clone size: .; CDR3 DNA: TGCGCCAGCAGCCAGGGACCGCCGTCGACAGATACGCAGTATTTT; CDR3 protein: CASSQGPPSTDTQYF
D gene: .; V gene: TRBV7-2; J gene: TRBJ2-2; clone size: .; CDR3 DNA: TGTGCCAGCAGCCCTTTCGAGATAAACACCGGGGAGCTGTTTTTT; CDR3 protein: CASSPFEINTGELFF
D gene: TRBD2; V gene: TRBV5-1; J gene: TRBJ2-5; clone size: .; CDR3 DNA: TGCGCCAGCAGCTTGGCCTCGGGACTAGCGGAAGAGACCCAGTACTTC; CDR3 protein: CASSLASGLAEETQYF
D gene: TRBD1; V gene: TRBV6-5; J gene: TRBJ2-5; clone size: .; CDR3 DNA: TGTGCCAGCAGTTACGGACAGGGACTCGGGGAGGAGACCCAGTACTTC; CDR3 protein: CASSYGQGLGEETQYF
D gene: TRBD2; V gene: TRBV27; J gene: TRBJ2-1; clone size: .; CDR3 DNA: TGTGCCAGCAGTTTAAGGGGACTAGGATCCAATGAGCAGTTCTTC; CDR3 protein: CASSLRGLGSNEQFF
D gene: .; V gene: TRBV6-6; J gene: TRBJ2-2; clone size: .; CDR3 DNA: TGTGCCAGCAGTCGGCTCTCTGCCGGGGAGCTGTTTTTT; CDR3 protein: CASSRLSAGELFF
D gene: .; V gene: TRBV20-1; J gene: TRBJ2-7; clone size: .; CDR3 DNA: TGCAGTGCTAGAATGAGGGACGAGCAGTACTTC; CDR3 protein: CSARMRDEQYF
D gene: TRBD2; V gene: TRBV11-2; J gene: TRBJ2-3; clone size: .; CDR3 DNA: TGTGCCAGCAGCTTAGATGTCGCCCGGACTAGCGGGAGGACCACAGATACGCAGTATTTT; CDR3 protein: CASSLDVARTSGRTTDTQYF
D gene: .; V gene: TRBV2; J gene: TRBJ1-2; clone size: .; CDR3 DNA: TGTGCCAGCAGTGAAGCAGGTATCCAGGGGAGGGACTATGGCTACACCTTC; CDR3 protein: CASSEAGIQGRDYGYTF
D gene: .; V gene: TRBV4-2; J gene: TRBJ1-1; clone size: .; CDR3 DNA: TGTGCCAGCAGCCAAGATCTCTTGGGTATGAACACTGAAGCTTTCTTT; CDR3 protein: CASSQDLLGMNTEAFF
D gene: TRBD1; V gene: TRBV27; J gene: TRBJ1-5; clone size: .; CDR3 DNA: TGTGCCAGCAGTTTATGGGGGACAGGGTCTTGGAATCAGCCCCAGCATTTT; CDR3 protein: CASSLWGTGSWNQPQHF
D gene: .; V gene: TRBV18; J gene: TRBJ1-1; clone size: few; CDR3 DNA: TGTGCCAGCTCAGACACGTGGGGGTCGAACACTGAAGCTTTCTTT; CDR3 protein: CASSDTWGSNTEAFF
D gene: TRBD2; V gene: TRBV2; J gene: TRBJ2-5; clone size: once; CDR3 DNA: TGTGCCAGCAGTGATCCTAGCGGGTATCAAGAGACCCAGTACTTC; CDR3 protein: CASSDPSGYQETQYF
D gene: .; V gene: TRBV20-1; J gene: TRBJ2-3; clone size: few; CDR3 DNA: TGCAGTGCTAGATACACAGATACGCAGTATTTT; CDR3 protein: CSARYTDTQYF
D gene: TRBD2; V gene: TRBV6-5; J gene: TRBJ2-5; clone size: .; CDR3 DNA: TGTGCCAGCAGTTACCGGGGGGGCTTAGAGACCCAGTACTTC; CDR3 protein: CASSYRGGLETQYF
D gene: TRBD1; V gene: TRBV19; J gene: TRBJ1-2; clone size: .; CDR3 DNA: TGTGCCAGTGCCGACAGGGGCGATAACTATGGCTACACCTTC; CDR3 protein: CASADRGDNYGYTF
D gene: .; V gene: TRBV4-2; J gene: TRBJ2-2; clone size: .; CDR3 DNA: TGTGCCAGCAGCCATGACAACACCGGGGAGCTGTTTTTT; CDR3 protein: CASSHDNTGELFF